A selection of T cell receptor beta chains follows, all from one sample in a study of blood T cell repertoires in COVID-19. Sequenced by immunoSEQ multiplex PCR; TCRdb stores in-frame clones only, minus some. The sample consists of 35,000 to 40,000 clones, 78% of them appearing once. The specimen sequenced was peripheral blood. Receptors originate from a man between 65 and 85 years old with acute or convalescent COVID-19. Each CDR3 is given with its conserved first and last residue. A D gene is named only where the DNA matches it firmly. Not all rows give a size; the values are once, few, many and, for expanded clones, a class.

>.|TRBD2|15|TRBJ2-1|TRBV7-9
TGTGCCAGCAGCTCCGGGACTAGCGGGCCGGGGGAGCAGTTCTTC
CASSSGTSGPGEQFF
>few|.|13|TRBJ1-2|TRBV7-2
TGTGCCAGCAGCTTTGACAGGCGAGATGGCTACACCTTC
CASSFDRRDGYTF
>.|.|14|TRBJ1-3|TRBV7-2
TGTGCCAGCAGTCCAACAGCCTCTGGAAACACCATATATTTT
CASSPTASGNTIYF
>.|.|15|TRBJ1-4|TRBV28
TGTGCCAGCAGTTTAACAAGCCCCGGGGGGGAAAAACTGTTTTTT
CASSLTSPGGEKLFF
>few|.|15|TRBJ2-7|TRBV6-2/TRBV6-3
TGTGCCAGCAGCTTTACACGGAGGAGCTCCTACGAGCAGTACTTC
CASSFTRRSSYEQYF
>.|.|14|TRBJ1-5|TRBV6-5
TGTGCCAGCAGTTCCGTGCAGGGCAATCAGCCCCAGCATTTT
CASSSVQGNQPQHF
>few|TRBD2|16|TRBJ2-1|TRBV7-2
TGTGCCAGCAGTCTTAGAGCGGGGGGGCTGTACAATGAGCAGTTCTTC
CASSLRAGGLYNEQFF
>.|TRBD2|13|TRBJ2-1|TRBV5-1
TGCGCCAGCAGCGAGCGGGAGCTGAATGAGCAGTTCTTC
CASSERELNEQFF
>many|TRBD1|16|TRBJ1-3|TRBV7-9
TGTGCCAGCAGCTTAGCCTCCGGGACAGACGGAAACACCATATATTTT
CASSLASGTDGNTIYF
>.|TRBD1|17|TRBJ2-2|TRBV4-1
TGCGCCAGCAGCCAAGCGGGGACAGGCTCCGTCGGCGGGGAGCTGTTTTTT
CASSQAGTGSVGGELFF
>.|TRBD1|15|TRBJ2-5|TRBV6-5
TGTGCCAGCAGGGGACAGGGGACAATCCAAGAGACCCAGTACTTC
CASRGQGTIQETQYF
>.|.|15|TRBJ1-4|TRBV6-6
TGTGCCAGCAGTTACTCTATTGAGACCGACAGTCGGCTGTTTTTT
CASSYSIETDSRLFF
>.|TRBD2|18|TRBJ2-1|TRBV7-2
TGTGCCAGCAGCTCTACCTCGGGACTAGCGGGGGCCCTAAATGAGCAGTTCTTC
CASSSTSGLAGALNEQFF
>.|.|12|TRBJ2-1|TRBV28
TGTGCCAGCAGATCATCAGGGAATGAGCAGTTCTTC
CASRSSGNEQFF
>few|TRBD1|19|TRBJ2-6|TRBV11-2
TGTGCCAGCAGCTTCGTACCGGGACAGGGGGCGTCCGGGGCCAACGTCCTGACTTTC
CASSFVPGQGASGANVLTF
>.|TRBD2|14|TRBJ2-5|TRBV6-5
TGTGCCAGCATAGAGTTCCCCCCGGGAGGGGCCCAGTACTTC
CASIEFPPGGAQYF
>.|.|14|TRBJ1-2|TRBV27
TGTGCCAGCAGTTATGGGGGGGCAAACTATGGCTACACCTTC
CASSYGGANYGYTF
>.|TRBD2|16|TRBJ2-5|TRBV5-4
TGTGCCAGCAGCCAATCCGCCGGGACTAGCGGAGAGACCCAGTACTTC
CASSQSAGTSGETQYF
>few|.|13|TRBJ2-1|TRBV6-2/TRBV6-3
TGTGCCAGCAGTTACTCCGGCCTACCAGGGGAGTTCTTC
CASSYSGLPGEFF